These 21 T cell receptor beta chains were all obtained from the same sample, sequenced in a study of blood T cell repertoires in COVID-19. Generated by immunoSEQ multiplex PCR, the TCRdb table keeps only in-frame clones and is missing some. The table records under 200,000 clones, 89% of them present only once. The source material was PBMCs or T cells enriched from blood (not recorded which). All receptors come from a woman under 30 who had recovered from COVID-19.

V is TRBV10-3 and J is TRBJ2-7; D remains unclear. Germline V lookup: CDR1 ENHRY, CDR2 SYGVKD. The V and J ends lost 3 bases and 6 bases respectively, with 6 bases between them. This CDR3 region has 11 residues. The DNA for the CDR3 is TGTGCCATCAGTGATATCAGCGAGCAGTACTTC. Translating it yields CAISDISEQYF.

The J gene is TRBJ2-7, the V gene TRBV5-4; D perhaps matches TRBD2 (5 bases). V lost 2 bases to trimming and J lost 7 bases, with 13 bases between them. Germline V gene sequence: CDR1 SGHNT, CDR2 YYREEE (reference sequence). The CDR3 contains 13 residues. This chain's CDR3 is CASSFFEAEEQYF. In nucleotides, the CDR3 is TGTGCCAGCAGCTTTTTTGAAGCGGAGGAGCAGTACTTC.

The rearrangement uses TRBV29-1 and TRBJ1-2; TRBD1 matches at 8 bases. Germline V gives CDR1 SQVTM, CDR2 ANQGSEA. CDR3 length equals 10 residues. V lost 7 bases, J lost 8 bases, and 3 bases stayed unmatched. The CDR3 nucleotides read TGCAGCGCCGACAGGGGAGGCTACACCTTC. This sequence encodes CSADRGGYTF.

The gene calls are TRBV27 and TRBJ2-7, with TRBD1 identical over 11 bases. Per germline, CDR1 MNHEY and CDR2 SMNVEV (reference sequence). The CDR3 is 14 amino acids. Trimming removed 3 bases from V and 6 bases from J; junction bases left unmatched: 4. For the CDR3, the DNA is TGTGCCAGCAGTTTTCGGGACAGGGGGTCCGAGCAGTACTTC. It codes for CASSFRDRGSEQYF.

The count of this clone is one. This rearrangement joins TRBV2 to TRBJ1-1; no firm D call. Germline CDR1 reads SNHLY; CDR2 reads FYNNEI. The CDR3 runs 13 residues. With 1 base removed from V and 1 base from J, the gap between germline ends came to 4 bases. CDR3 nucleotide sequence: TGTGCCAGCAGTGAAGTTAGGAACACTGAAGCTTTCTTT. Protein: CASSEVRNTEAFF. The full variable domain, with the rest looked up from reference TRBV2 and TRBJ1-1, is EPEVTQTPSHQVTQMGQEVILRCVPISNHLYFYWYRQILGQKVEFLVSFYNNEISEKSEIFDDQFSVERPDGSNFTLKIRSTKLEDSAMYFCASSEVRNTEAFFGQGTRLTVV.

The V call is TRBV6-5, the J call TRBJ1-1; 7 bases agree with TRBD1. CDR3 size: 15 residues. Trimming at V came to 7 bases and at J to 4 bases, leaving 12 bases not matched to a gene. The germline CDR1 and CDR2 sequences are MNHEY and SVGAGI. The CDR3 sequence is CASTPAGGRGTEAFF. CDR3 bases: TGTGCCAGCACCCCAGCAGGGGGTCGAGGCACTGAAGCTTTCTTT.

DNA for the CDR3: TGTGCCAGCAGAGTACAGGTGAACACTGAAGCTTTCTTT. This sequence encodes CASRVQVNTEAFF. The genes are TRBV6-4 and TRBJ1-1; tentative D call: TRBD1 (5 bases). CDR1 and CDR2 (germline): MRHNA, SNTAGT. This CDR3 contains 13 residues. Trimming took 6 bases from V and 0 from J, leaving 8 bases between them.

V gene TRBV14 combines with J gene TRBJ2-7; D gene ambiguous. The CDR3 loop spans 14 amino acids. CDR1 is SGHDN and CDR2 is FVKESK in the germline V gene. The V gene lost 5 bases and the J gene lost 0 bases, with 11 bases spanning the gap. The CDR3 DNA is TGTGCCAGCAGCAAAGTACAGAGCTCCTACGAGCAGTACTTC. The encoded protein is CASSKVQSSYEQYF.

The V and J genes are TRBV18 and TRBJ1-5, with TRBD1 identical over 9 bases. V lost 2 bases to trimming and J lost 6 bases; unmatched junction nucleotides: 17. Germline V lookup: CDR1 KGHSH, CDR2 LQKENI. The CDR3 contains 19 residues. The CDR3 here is CASSPVSGQGGSGGQPQHF. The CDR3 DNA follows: TGTGCCAGCTCACCAGTCTCGGGACAGGGTGGTTCGGGGGGTCAGCCCCAGCATTTT.

The CDR3 DNA reads as TGTGCCAGCAGTCGGAGGGCCCAGACAGATACGCAGTATTTT. Protein sequence: CASSRRAQTDTQYF. The chain is built from TRBV6-5 and TRBJ2-3, with a tentative D call TRBD2 (6 bases). CDR1 and CDR2 from the germline V gene are MNHEY and SVGAGI. Deletions cut 5 bases from V and 3 bases from J, with 12 bases between. The length of the CDR3 is 14 residues.

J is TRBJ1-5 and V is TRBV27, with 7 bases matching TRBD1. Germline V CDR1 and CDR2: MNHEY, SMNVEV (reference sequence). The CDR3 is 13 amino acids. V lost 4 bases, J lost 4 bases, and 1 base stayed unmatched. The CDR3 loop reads CASSWDSNQPQHF. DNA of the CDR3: TGTGCCAGCAGTTGGGACAGTAATCAGCCCCAGCATTTT.

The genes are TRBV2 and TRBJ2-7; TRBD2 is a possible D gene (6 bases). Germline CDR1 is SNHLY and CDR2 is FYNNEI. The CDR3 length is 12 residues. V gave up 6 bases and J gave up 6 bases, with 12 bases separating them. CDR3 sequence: CASSGRVGEQYF. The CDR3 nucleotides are TGTGCCAGCAGCGGGAGAGTAGGCGAGCAGTACTTC.

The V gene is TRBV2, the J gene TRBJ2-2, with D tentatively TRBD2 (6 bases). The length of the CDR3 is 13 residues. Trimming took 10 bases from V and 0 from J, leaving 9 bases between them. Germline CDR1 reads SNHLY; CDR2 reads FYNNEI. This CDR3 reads CATGTSNTGELFF. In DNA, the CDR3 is TGTGCCACCGGGACTTCGAACACCGGGGAGCTGTTTTTT. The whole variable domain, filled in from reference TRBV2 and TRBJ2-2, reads EPEVTQTPSHQVTQMGQEVILRCVPISNHLYFYWYRQILGQKVEFLVSFYNNEISEKSEIFDDQFSVERPDGSNFTLKIRSTKLEDSAMYFCATGTSNTGELFFGEGSRLTVL.

CDR3 in amino acids: CASSTLDRDYGYTF. CDR3 nucleotide sequence: TGTGCCAGCAGCACGCTCGACAGGGACTATGGCTACACCTTC. The chain uses TRBV7-9 and TRBJ1-2; 7 nucleotides match TRBD1. The V segment lost 5 bases and the J segment 3 bases; nucleotides outside the gene matches: 6. CDR3 length: 14 residues. Per the germline V gene, CDR1 is SEHNR and CDR2 is FQNEAQ (reference sequence).

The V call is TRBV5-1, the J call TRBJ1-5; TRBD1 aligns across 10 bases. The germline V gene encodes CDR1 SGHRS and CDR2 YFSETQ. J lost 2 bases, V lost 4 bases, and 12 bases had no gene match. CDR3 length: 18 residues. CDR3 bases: TGCGCCAGCAGCCCATTGCCCACCGGGACAGGGGGCAATCAGCCCCAGCATTTT. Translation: CASSPLPTGTGGNQPQHF.

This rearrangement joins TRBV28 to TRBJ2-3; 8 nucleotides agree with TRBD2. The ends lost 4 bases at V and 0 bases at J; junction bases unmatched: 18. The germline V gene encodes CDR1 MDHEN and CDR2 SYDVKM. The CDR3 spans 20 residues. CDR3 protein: CASSSKRELWTFSSTDTQYF. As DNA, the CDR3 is TGTGCCAGCAGTTCCAAGCGGGAGTTGTGGACGTTTTCTAGCACAGATACGCAGTATTTT.

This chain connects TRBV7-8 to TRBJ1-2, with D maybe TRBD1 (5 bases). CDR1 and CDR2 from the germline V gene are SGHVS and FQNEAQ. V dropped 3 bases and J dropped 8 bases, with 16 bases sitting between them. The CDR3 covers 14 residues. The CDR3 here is CASSLLRGGGGYTF. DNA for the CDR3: TGTGCCAGCAGCTTGCTTCGGGGGGGAGGCGGCTACACCTTC.

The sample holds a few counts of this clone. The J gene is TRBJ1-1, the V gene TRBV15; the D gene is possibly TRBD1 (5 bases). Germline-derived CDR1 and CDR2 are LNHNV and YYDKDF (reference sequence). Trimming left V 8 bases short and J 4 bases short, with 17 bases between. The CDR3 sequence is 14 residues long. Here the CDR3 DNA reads TGTGCCACCTCCACAATCAGGGAACCCACTGAAGCTTTCTTT. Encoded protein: CATSTIREPTEAFF. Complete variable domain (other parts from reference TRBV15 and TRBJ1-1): DAMVIQNPRYQVTQFGKPVTLSCSQTLNHNVMYWYQQKSSQAPKLLFHYYDKDFNNEADTPDNFQSRRPNTSFCFLDIRSPGLGDTAMYLCATSTIREPTEAFFGQGTRLTVV.

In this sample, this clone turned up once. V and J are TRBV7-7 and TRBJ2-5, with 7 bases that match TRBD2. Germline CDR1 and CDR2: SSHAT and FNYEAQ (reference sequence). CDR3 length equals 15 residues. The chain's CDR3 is CASPWYRDGGETQYF. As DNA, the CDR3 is TGTGCTAGCCCCTGGTACCGGGACGGGGGGGAGACCCAGTACTTC.

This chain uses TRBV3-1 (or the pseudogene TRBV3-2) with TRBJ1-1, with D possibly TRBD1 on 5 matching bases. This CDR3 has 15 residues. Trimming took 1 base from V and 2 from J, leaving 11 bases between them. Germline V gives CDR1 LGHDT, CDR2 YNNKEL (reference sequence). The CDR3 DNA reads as TGTGCCAGCAGCCAAGGCGCGGGGCGCAACACTGAAGCTTTCTTT. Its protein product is CASSQGAGRNTEAFF.

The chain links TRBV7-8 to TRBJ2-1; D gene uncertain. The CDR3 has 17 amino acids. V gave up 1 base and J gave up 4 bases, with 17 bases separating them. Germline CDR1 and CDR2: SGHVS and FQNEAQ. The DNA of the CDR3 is TGTGCCAGCAGCTTAGGAGGCGCAAACTGGCGGTACAATGAGCAGTTCTTC. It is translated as CASSLGGANWRYNEQFF.